This entry features one T cell receptor beta chain sequence. The data were obtained in a study of Graves' ophthalmopathy and Graves' hyperthyroidism. With V trimmed by 0 bases and J by 5 bases, 7 bases remained unmatched. The CDR3 is 16 amino acids. Germline V gene sequence: CDR1 SGHRS, CDR2 YFSETQ. The TCR beta CDR3 regions underwent amplification from RNA transcripts. First-round RT-PCR employed HTBI primers, with a second-round multiplex PCR after it. TCRdb re-called the multiplex PCR reads with MiXCR, one entry per CDR3 protein. The sample has roughly 230,000 distinct CDR3 sequences, roughly 21% seen once; the top ten hold around 45%.

The chain employs TRBV5-1 and TRBJ2-4, with TRBD2 identical over 8 bases. Sequenced: peripheral blood. This TCR was sampled from a woman in her 50s with Graves' ophthalmopathy. CDR3 DNA sequence: TGCGCCAGCAGCTTGGTTGGCCGGGGGGGCCAAAACATTCAGTACTTC. Translated, it gives CASSLVGRGGQNIQYF.